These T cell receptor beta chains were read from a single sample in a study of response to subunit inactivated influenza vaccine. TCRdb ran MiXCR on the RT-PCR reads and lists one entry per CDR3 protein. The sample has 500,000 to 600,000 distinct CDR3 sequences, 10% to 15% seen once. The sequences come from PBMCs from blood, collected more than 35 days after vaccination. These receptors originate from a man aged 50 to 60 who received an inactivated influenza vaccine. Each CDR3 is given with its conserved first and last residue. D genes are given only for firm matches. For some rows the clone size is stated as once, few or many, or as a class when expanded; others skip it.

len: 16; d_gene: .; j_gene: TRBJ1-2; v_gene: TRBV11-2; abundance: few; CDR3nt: TGTGCCAGCAGCTTAGCTGCCTTCCAGGTGTGGGATGGCTACACCTTC; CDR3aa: CASSLAAFQVWDGYTF
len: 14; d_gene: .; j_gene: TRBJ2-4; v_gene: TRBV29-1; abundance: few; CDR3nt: TGCAGCGTTGAAAACGTTGGCCCTAAAAACATTCAGTACTTC; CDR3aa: CSVENVGPKNIQYF
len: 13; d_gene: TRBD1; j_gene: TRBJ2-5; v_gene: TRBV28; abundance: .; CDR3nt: TGTGCCAGCAGTTCGCAGGGGGAAGAGACCCAGTACTTC; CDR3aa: CASSSQGEETQYF
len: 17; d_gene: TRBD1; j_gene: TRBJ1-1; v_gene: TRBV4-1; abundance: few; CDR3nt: TGCGCCAGCAGCCTATCAGGGACGGGACAGGTGAACACTGAAGCTTTCTTT; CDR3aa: CASSLSGTGQVNTEAFF
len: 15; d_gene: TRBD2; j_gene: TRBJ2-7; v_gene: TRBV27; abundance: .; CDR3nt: TGTGCCAGCAGTTTACTAGCGGGAGGGCTCGTCGAGCAGTACTTC; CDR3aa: CASSLLAGGLVEQYF
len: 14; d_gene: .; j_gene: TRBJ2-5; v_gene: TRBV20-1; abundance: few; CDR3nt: TGCAGTGCTAGTAGGGGAGGCACCCAAGAGACCCAGTACTTC; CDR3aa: CSASRGGTQETQYF
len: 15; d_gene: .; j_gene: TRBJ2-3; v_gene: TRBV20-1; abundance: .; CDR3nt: TGCAGTGCTTTCCGACTAGGCTCGGGTCCAGATACGCAGTATTTT; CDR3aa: CSAFRLGSGPDTQYF
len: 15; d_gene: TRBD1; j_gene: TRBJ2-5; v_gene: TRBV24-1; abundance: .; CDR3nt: TGTGCCACCAGTGATTCCGGGACAGGGCAAGAGACCCAGTACTTC; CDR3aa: CATSDSGTGQETQYF
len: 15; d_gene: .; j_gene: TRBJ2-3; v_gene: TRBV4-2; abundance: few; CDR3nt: TGTGCCAGCAGCCAAGACTGGGACAGCACAGATACGCAGTATTTT; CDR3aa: CASSQDWDSTDTQYF
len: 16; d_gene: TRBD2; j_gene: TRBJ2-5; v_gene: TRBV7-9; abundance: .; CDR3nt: TGTGCCAGCAGCCACGGACTAGCGGCAAGCGGGGAGACCCAGTACTTC; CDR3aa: CASSHGLAASGETQYF
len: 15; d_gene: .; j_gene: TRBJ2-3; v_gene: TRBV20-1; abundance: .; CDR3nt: TGCAGTGCTAGAGATCTTCTAGGATCGGCAGATACGCAGTATTTT; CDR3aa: CSARDLLGSADTQYF
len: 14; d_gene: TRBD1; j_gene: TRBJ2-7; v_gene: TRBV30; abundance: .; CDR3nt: TGTGCCTGGAACCGGGACAGGGTGTCCTACGAGCAGTACTTC; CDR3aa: CAWNRDRVSYEQYF
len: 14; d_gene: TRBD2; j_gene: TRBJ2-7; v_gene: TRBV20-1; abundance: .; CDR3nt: TGCAGTGCGGAGACGGCTAGCGGGTTTTTCGAGCAGTACTTC; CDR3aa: CSAETASGFFEQYF
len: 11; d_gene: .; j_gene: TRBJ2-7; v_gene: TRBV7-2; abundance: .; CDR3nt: TGTGCCAACAGCTTATTGTACGAGCAGTACTTC; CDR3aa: CANSLLYEQYF
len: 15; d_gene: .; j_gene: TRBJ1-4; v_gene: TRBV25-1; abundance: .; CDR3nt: TGTGCCAGCAGTGAATCTAGGGGGTTTGGTGAAAAACTGTTTTTT; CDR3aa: CASSESRGFGEKLFF
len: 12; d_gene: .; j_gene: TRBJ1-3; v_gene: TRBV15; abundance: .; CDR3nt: TGTGCCACCAGCCGACTGGGTGGCACCATATATTTT; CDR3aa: CATSRLGGTIYF
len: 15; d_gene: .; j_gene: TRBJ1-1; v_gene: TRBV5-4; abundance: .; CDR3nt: TGTGCCAGCAGCTCAGGCCGGGACGTGAACACTGAAGCTTTCTTT; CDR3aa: CASSSGRDVNTEAFF
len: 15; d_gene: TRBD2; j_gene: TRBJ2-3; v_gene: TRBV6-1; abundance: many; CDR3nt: TGTGCCAGCAGCCTTAGCGGGCCTGCAACAGATACGCAGTATTTT; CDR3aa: CASSLSGPATDTQYF
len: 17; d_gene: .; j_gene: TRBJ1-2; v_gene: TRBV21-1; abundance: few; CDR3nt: TGTGCCAGCAGCAAAGCGCGGGAGACAGGGCACGACTATGGCTACACCTTC; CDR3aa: CASSKARETGHDYGYTF
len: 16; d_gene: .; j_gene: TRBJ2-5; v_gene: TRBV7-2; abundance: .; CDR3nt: TGTGCCAGCAGCTCCGTTGGCGGGATCGGGATCGAGACCCAGTACTTC; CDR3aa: CASSSVGGIGIETQYF
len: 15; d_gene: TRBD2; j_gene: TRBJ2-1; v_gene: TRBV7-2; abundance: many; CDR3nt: TGTGCCAGCAGCAACAGCGGGGCTACCTACAATGAGCAGTTCTTC; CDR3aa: CASSNSGATYNEQFF
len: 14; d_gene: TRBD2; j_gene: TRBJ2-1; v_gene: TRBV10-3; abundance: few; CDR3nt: TGTGCCATCAACGTAGCGGGAGGGCCAAATGAGCAGTTCTTC; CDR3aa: CAINVAGGPNEQFF
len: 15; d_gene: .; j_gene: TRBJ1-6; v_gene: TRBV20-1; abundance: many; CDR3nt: TGCAGTGCCGGCCCAGGTTCAGGGTATAATTCACCCCTCCACTTT; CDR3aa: CSAGPGSGYNSPLHF
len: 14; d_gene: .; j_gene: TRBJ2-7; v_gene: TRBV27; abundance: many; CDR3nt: TGTGCCAGCAGTAAGACAGCCCTTATATCCGAGCAGTACTTC; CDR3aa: CASSKTALISEQYF
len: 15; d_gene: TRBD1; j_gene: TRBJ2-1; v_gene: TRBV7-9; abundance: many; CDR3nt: TGTGCCAGCAGCTCGCCGGGACAGGGCTACAATGAGCAGTTCTTC; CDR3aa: CASSSPGQGYNEQFF
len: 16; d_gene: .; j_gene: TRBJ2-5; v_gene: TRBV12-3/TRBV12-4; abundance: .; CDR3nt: TGTGCCAGCAGTCCCAGGGTGGGGGTCTTGCAAGAGACCCAGTACTTC; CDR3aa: CASSPRVGVLQETQYF
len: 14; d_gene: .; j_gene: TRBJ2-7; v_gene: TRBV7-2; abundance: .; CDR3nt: TGTGCCAGCAGCTTATCCACAGGGAGGAACGAGCAGTACTTC; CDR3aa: CASSLSTGRNEQYF